This TCR beta chain was sequenced during a study of cytomegalovirus exposure and HLA in healthy donors. Looking at the study overall: Among the approximately 370 donors who were genotyped, about 80% fell in the genetic ancestry cluster that is associated with self-reported Caucasian donors.

Donors were nominally healthy when sampled, though unrecorded immune exposures were likely. The PCR used 60 Vbeta and 13 Jbeta primers. Assay: immunoSEQ multiplex PCR; the TCRdb copy retains only in-frame clones and omits some. Of 95,000 to 150,000 clones in the sample, around 80% were seen once. The receptor's source is a woman aged 55-69 years in good health and CMV-seropositive. Input material: PBMCs.

The CDR3 DNA is TGTGCCAGTAGTATAAGCGGGGGACCCTACGAGCAGTACTTC. Amino acid sequence: CASSISGGPYEQYF. The gene calls are TRBV19 and TRBJ2-5; the match to TRBD2 covers 8 bases. Near its end, the DNA agrees better with TRBJ2-7, so the J call may be wrong. CDR1 is LNHDA, CDR2 SQIVND, per germline (reference sequence). CDR3 size: 14 residues.